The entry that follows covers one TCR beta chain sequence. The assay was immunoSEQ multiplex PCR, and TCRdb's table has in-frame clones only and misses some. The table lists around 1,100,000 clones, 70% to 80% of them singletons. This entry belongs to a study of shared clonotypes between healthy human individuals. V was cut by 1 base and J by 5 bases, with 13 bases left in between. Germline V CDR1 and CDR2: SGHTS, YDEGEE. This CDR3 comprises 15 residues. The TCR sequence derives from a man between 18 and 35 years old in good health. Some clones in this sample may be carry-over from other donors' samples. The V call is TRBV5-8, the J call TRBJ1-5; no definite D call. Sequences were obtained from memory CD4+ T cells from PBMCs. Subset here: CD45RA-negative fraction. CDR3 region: CASSLPREIHQPQHF. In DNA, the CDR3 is TGTGCCAGCAGCTTGCCGCGGGAAATTCATCAGCCCCAGCATTTT.